Listed below are T cell receptor beta chains from one sample, sequenced in a study of human T cells and chemical hapten exposure. TCRdb reanalysed the RACE reads using MiXCR and keeps one entry per CDR3 protein. Among some 81,000 distinct CDR3 sequences listed, 7.5% to 9.5% were seen once. The sequencing used whole blood, collected in connection with sensitization to the hapten diphenylcyclopropenone (DPC). These receptors came from a woman aged 25 to 45 with alopecia areata. Some clones in this sample may be carry-over from other donors' samples. CDR3s include the opening cysteine and the closing phenylalanine or tryptophan. The D gene is left open where the match is weak. Where a row states a size, it is once, few, many or the class of an expanded clone; other rows omit it.

d_gene	v_gene	j_gene	abundance	CDR3nt	CDR3aa
TRBD2	TRBV7-3	TRBJ2-1	NA	TGTGCCAGCAGATCACCCGGACTAGCTACGAATGAGCAGTTCTTC	CASRSPGLATNEQFF
NA	TRBV12-3/TRBV12-4	TRBJ2-7	NA	TGTGCCAGCAGTTTTAGGGCAGCGGGCGTTTACGAGCAGTACTTC	CASSFRAAGVYEQYF
TRBD2	TRBV7-9	TRBJ2-3	NA	TGTGCCAGCAGCCCGATGGTGCGGGGGGGCACAGATACGCAGTATTTT	CASSPMVRGGTDTQYF
NA	TRBV2	TRBJ1-5	NA	TGTGCCAGCAGTGCCCGGGGGCGAGATCAGCCCCAGCATTTT	CASSARGRDQPQHF
NA	TRBV20-1	TRBJ2-2	many	TGCAGTGCTAGAGCCCCCCCGGCGAACACCGGGGAGCTGTTTTTT	CSARAPPANTGELFF
NA	TRBV30	TRBJ2-2	NA	TGTGCCTGGACGGGCGGGGCAGACCCGAACACCGGGGAGCTGTTTTTT	CAWTGGADPNTGELFF
NA	TRBV2	TRBJ2-3	many	TGTGCCAGCAGCAGTGGACTTAGCACAGATACGCAGTATTTT	CASSSGLSTDTQYF
NA	TRBV6-5	TRBJ1-1	NA	TGTGCCAGCAGTTACGGCCGGTGTATGGAAGCTTTCTTT	CASSYGRCMEAFF
NA	TRBV21-1	TRBJ2-7	NA	TGTGCCAGCAGCAAACCGACAGGGAGGTGTTACTACGAGCAGTACTTC	CASSKPTGRCYYEQYF
NA	TRBV3-1	TRBJ1-1	many	TGTGCCAGCGGGGGGCCCACTGAAGCTTTCTTT	CASGGPTEAFF
NA	TRBV20-1	TRBJ2-2	few	TGCAGTGCTAGACCCGTGGGCACCGGGGAGCTGTTTTTT	CSARPVGTGELFF
TRBD1	TRBV3-1	TRBJ1-2	NA	TGTGCCAGCAGCCCTCAGCAACTGGAGGCGGCCGGACAGGGTAACTATGGCTACACCTTC	CASSPQQLEAAGQGNYGYTF
TRBD2	TRBV19	TRBJ2-5	NA	TGTGCCAGCCGTAGCGGGGGGCTTGGAGAGACCCAGTACTTC	CASRSGGLGETQYF
TRBD1	TRBV29-1	TRBJ1-2	few	TGCAGCGTTGTAGGGACAGGAGACGCTAACTATGGCTACACCTTC	CSVVGTGDANYGYTF
NA	TRBV9	TRBJ1-1	NA	TGTGCCAGCAGCGTAGGAGGTACAGCCGTCGAAGCTTTCTTT	CASSVGGTAVEAFF
NA	TRBV29-1	TRBJ2-2	many	TGCAGCGTCGCCACAGGCGGCGGGGAGCTGTTTTTT	CSVATGGGELFF
NA	TRBV10-3	TRBJ1-1	many	TGTGCCATCAGTTCTGTAAACCTGGCGAACACTGAAGCTTTCTTT	CAISSVNLANTEAFF
NA	TRBV7-9	TRBJ1-5	many	TGTGCCAGCAGGGGTCCGAATGGCAATCAGCCCCAGCATTTT	CASRGPNGNQPQHF
TRBD1	TRBV5-1	TRBJ1-1	many	TGCGCCAGCAGAACCGGGACAGGGGGCTCGGAAGCTTTCTTT	CASRTGTGGSEAFF
NA	TRBV5-6	TRBJ2-3	many	TGTGCCAGCAGCGCAGGGGTGTGGGCCACAGATACGCAGTATTTT	CASSAGVWATDTQYF
TRBD1	TRBV12-3/TRBV12-4	TRBJ1-1	few	TGTGCCAGCAGTCCTAACAGGGGGGGGGGCACTGAAGCTTTCTTT	CASSPNRGGGTEAFF
TRBD2	TRBV7-2	TRBJ2-3	NA	TGTGCCAGCAGCCGAGTAGCGGGGAGTCGTGGAGATACGCAGTATTTT	CASSRVAGSRGDTQYF
NA	TRBV29-1	TRBJ1-1	NA	TGCAGCGTTGAAACCCATGGAGCTGAAGCTTTCTTT	CSVETHGAEAFF
NA	TRBV2	TRBJ1-5	many	TGTGCCAGTAGGGAAGGGCTCAGCAATCAGCCCCAGCATTTT	CASREGLSNQPQHF
TRBD1	TRBV7-9	TRBJ2-7	NA	TGTGCCAGCAGGGAACAGGGGTACGAGCAGTACTTC	CASREQGYEQYF
NA	TRBV5-1	TRBJ2-6	NA	TGCGCCAGCAGCTTGGGGCGAGGACAGAGCTCTGGGGCCAACGTCCTGACTTTC	CASSLGRGQSSGANVLTF
TRBD1	TRBV11-1	TRBJ1-1	NA	TGTGCCAGCAGCCCATTCCCGGGACAGGGCGGTGAAGCTTTCTTT	CASSPFPGQGGEAFF
NA	TRBV7-3	TRBJ2-2	many	TGTGCCAGCAGCTTAACGGGGGTCTACACCGGGGAGCTGTTTTTT	CASSLTGVYTGELFF
NA	TRBV7-2	TRBJ2-3	NA	TGTGCCAGCAGCTTAACTTCAAACCCGGGACCTAAATTAGGCACAGATACGCAGTATTTT	CASSLTSNPGPKLGTDTQYF
TRBD2	TRBV12-5	TRBJ2-7	few	TGTGCTAGTGCCCGGGGAGGGTCAGTCTACGAGCAGTACTTC	CASARGGSVYEQYF
TRBD2	TRBV29-1	TRBJ2-5	many	TGCAGCGCCATGACTAGCGGGGGTGAGACCCAGTACTTC	CSAMTSGGETQYF
TRBD2	TRBV4-2	TRBJ2-3	NA	TGTGCCAGCAGCCAAGTTTCTAGCGGGACTAGCACAGATACGCAGTATTTT	CASSQVSSGTSTDTQYF
NA	TRBV7-3	TRBJ2-3	many	TGTGCCAGCAGCTTATACGGGATGGATACGCAGTATTTT	CASSLYGMDTQYF
NA	TRBV20-1	TRBJ2-1	few	TGCAGTGCTCAACGGGGGATGCATGAGCAGTTCTTC	CSAQRGMHEQFF
TRBD1	TRBV10-3	TRBJ1-5	NA	TGTGCCATCAGTGATGGGGGACAGGGTCAGCCCCAGCATTTT	CAISDGGQGQPQHF
NA	TRBV5-1	TRBJ1-1	NA	TGCGCCAGCAGCCAGGGAGTCAGCACTGAAGCTTTCTTT	CASSQGVSTEAFF
NA	TRBV14	TRBJ2-1	NA	TGTGCCAGCAGCCTTCGAGCACTAGGAGGGGATTGGGACAATGAGCAGTTCTTC	CASSLRALGGDWDNEQFF
NA	TRBV20-1	TRBJ1-2	many	TGCAGTGCACTCCAGAGCACTAACTATGGCTACACCTTC	CSALQSTNYGYTF
NA	TRBV28	TRBJ2-1	few	TGTGCCAGCAGCCCCGAGAAGGGAATAGCCTCTGATGAGCAGTTCTTC	CASSPEKGIASDEQFF
TRBD2	TRBV25-1	TRBJ2-3	many	TGTGCCAGCAGTGGTACCGGGACTAGTATCACAGATACGCAGTATTTT	CASSGTGTSITDTQYF
TRBD1	TRBV5-4	TRBJ2-7	many	TGTGCCAGCAGCTCGGGGACAGGGGGTTACGAGCAGTACTTC	CASSSGTGGYEQYF